The following is a T cell receptor beta chain sequence with its context. Its target is unknown. This sample stems from a study of molecular identifiers for immune sequencing clone quantification. One entry per CDR3 protein results from TCRdb running MiXCR on the PCR reads. The profile shows 85,000 to 120,000 distinct CDR3 sequences, 30% to 35% of them singletons. Study conclusions and caveats: Spiked Jurkat TCR RNA equal to one cell could reportedly be picked out among 800,000 to 1,000,000 naive cells.

Germline V gene sequence: CDR1 LNHDA, CDR2 SQIVND (reference sequence). CDR3 length: 15 residues. V shed 4 bases and J shed 4 bases, with 17 bases lying between them. This receptor was obtained from a human donor in good health. Some libraries in this study had Jurkat cell RNA spiked in. The chain links TRBV19 to TRBJ2-7; D may match TRBD1 or TRBD2 (5 bases each). The sample was naive CD8+ T cells from blood, with Jurkat cell RNA spiked in. Indicated subset: FACS-sorted CD8+CD4-CCR7+CD45RA+ naive T cells. CDR3 loop: CASSTRDHGGYEQYF. The CDR3 DNA follows: TGTGCCAGTAGTACCCGGGACCATGGAGGTTACGAGCAGTACTTC.